This T cell receptor beta chain came from a study of blood T cell repertoires in COVID-19. Overall study context: Samples taken during acute and convalescent COVID-19 were collected in the United States, Italy and Spain.

From germline, CDR1 is MNHEY and CDR2 SVGAGI. V lost 5 bases and J lost 5; bases outside the gene matches: 5. The CDR3 length is 13 residues. Original handling: Amplification from reference gene primers served as the basis for estimated nucleated cell counts. Assay: immunoSEQ multiplex PCR; the TCRdb copy retains only in-frame clones and omits some. V, J and clone size were drawn from that table, and D and trimming were deduced from the DNA. The table has roughly 41,000 clones, about 82% seen once. The rearrangement links TRBV6-5 to TRBJ1-1; 7 positions match TRBD1. This TCR was sampled from a man aged 50 to 59 with active COVID-19. Sequencing was done on a sample of peripheral blood. The chain's CDR3 is CASSKGQLTEAFF. CDR3 nucleotide sequence: TGTGCCAGCAGTAAGGGACAGTTAACTGAAGCTTTCTTT.